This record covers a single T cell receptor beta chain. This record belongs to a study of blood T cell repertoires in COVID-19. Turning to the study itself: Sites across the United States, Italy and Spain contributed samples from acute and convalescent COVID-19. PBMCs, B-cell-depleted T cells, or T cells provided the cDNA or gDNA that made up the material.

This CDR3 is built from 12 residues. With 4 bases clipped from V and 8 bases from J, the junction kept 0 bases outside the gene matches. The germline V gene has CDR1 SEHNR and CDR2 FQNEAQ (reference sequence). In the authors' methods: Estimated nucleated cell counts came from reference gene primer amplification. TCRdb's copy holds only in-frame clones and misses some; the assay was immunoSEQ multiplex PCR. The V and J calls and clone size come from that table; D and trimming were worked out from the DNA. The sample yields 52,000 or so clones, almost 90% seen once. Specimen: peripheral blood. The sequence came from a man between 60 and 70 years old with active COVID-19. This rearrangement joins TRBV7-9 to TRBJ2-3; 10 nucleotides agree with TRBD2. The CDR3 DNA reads TGTGCCAGCAGCTCTAGCGGGGGTACGCAGTATTTT. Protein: CASSSSGGTQYF.